This TCR beta chain is drawn from a study of beta chain features in type 1 diabetes. The wider study: The number of sorted cells examined across all samples was approximately 110,000,000. Study-wide points: Moderate but significant shortening of TCRB CDR3s was recorded in all four CD4+ subsets from Type 1 diabetes patients. TCRB rearrangement may or may not be influenced by HLA type; here this remained unresolved. For patients, the naive, central memory and Treg TCRB repertoires appeared more alike than for healthy donors.

What was sequenced were expressed TCRB transcripts, since all of the isolated RNA had been reverse transcribed. Profiled with immunoSEQ multiplex PCR; TCRdb holds only in-frame clones, not every one. The table lists a few hundred thousand clones, over 9.5% of them singletons. This clone was found a few times. What it binds is not known. The CDR3 runs 13 residues. The V gene lost 5 bases and the J gene lost 6 bases, with 14 bases spanning the gap. CDR1 and CDR2 (germline): KGHSH, LQKENI. Sequencing was performed on naive CD4+ T cells from blood. The sequence derives from a young woman with type 1 diabetes. The V and J genes are TRBV18 and TRBJ2-7; weak D call: TRBD1 (5 bases). The CDR3 DNA follows: TGTGCCAGCTCATCCAGCAGGGAAGGCGAGCAGTACTTC. Its translation is CASSSSREGEQYF.